Sequencing of this T cell receptor (beta chain) was carried out in a study of cytomegalovirus exposure and HLA in healthy donors. Study-level information: Later, an analysis reported that the 130 or so validation repertoires had used the same platform as the approximately 680 first-cohort repertoires. Whole-study findings and limits: Cytomegalovirus-associated status was assigned to some 160 TCR beta chains.

CDR1 and CDR2 from the germline V gene are MNHEY and SMNVEV (reference sequence). V dropped 5 bases and J dropped 2 bases, with 13 bases sitting between them. The length of the CDR3 is 15 residues. On this clone itself: Its specificity is unknown.

Using immunoSEQ multiplex PCR, the repertoire was profiled, and TCRdb retains in-frame clones only, with some absent. The profile covers 230,000 or so clones, with 70% to 90% appearing a single time and over 2.5% taken by the ten largest. The sequencing sample was made of PBMCs. The V and J genes are TRBV27 and TRBJ1-5; possible D gene TRBD1, 6 bases. This sequence was found in a woman in her late teens or twenties in good health and CMV-seronegative. CDR3 DNA sequence: TGTGCCAGCAGTCCCCTCGCAGGGGGCAATCAGCCCCAGCATTTT. Its translation: CASSPLAGGNQPQHF.